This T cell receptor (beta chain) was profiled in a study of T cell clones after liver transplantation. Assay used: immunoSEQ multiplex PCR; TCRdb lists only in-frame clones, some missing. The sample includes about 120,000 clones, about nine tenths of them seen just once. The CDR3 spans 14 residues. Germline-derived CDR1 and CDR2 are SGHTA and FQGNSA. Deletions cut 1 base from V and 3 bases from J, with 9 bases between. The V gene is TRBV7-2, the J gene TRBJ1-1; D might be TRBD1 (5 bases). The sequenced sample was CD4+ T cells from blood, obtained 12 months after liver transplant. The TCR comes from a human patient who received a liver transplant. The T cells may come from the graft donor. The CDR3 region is CASSLGDGYTEAFF. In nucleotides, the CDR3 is TGTGCCAGCAGCTTAGGGGACGGCTACACTGAAGCTTTCTTT. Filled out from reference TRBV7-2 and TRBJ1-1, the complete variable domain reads GAGVSQSPSNKVTEKGKDVELRCDPISGHTALYWYRQSLGQGLEFLIYFQGNSAPDKSGLPSDRFSAERTGGSVSTLTIQRTQQEDSAVYLCASSLGDGYTEAFFGQGTRLTVV.